The rows below give T cell receptor beta chains drawn from one sample of a study of T cell changes during pregnancy in multiple sclerosis. Clones were read by immunoSEQ multiplex PCR, and TCRdb kept only the in-frame ones, dropping some. Of over 65,000 clones in the sample, more than 85% were seen once. Here the sequenced sample was peripheral blood, taken in the first trimester of pregnancy. The receptors originated from a female donor in good health, enrolled as a control in a pregnancy study. The CDR3 runs from the conserved cysteine through the conserved F or W. The D gene is left open where the match is weak. A clone size is listed for some rows: how often the clone was seen (once, few, many), or a class if it is expanded.

d_call	v_call	clone_size	cdr3_length	j_call	cdr3_nt	cdr3_aa
-	TRBV20-1	once	9	TRBJ1-2	TGCATTGCACTATATGGCTACACCTTC	CIALYGYTF
-	TRBV6-5	-	15	TRBJ2-6	TGTGCCAGCAGTGTTACGGGAAGTGGGGCCAACGTCCTGACTTTC	CASSVTGSGANVLTF
TRBD1	TRBV7-2	-	15	TRBJ1-6	TGTGCCAGCAGCCAGGGACAGGGGGGTTATTCACCCCTCCACTTT	CASSQGQGGYSPLHF
-	TRBV2	few	15	TRBJ1-2	TGTGCCAGCAGAATATCGTTACAGGGAAACTATGGCTACACCTTC	CASRISLQGNYGYTF
TRBD1	TRBV11-2	-	15	TRBJ2-1	TGTGCCAGCAGCCCGCCACAGGGGGCACTGATTGAGCAGTTCTTC	CASSPPQGALIEQFF
-	TRBV7-2	-	15	TRBJ2-2	TGTGCCAGCAGCTTAGGGCGGACGAACACCGGGGAGCTGTTTTTT	CASSLGRTNTGELFF
TRBD1	TRBV28	-	18	TRBJ2-3	TGTGCCAGCTCGCCCGGGACAGGGGGCTCCAAAGCCACAGATACGCAGTATTTT	CASSPGTGGSKATDTQYF
-	TRBV5-8	-	11	TRBJ1-6	TGTGCCAGCAGCACAAATTCACCCCTCCACTTT	CASSTNSPLHF
TRBD1	TRBV15	-	16	TRBJ1-1	TGTGCCACCAGCGACAGGGGTCTGGTTGGGTACACTGAAGCTTTCTTT	CATSDRGLVGYTEAFF
-	TRBV28	-	17	TRBJ1-2	TGTGCCAGCAGTTTAAGCCCCCAGGGTCAGACCGAATATGGCTACACCTTC	CASSLSPQGQTEYGYTF
-	TRBV11-2	-	17	TRBJ2-7	TGTGCCAGCAGCTTACCTCCTGCGACAGGTAACTCCTACGAGCAGTACTTC	CASSLPPATGNSYEQYF
-	TRBV21-1	-	13	TRBJ1-1	TGTGCCAGCAGCAATTCAGGGATCCCTGAAGCTTTCTTT	CASSNSGIPEAFF
-	TRBV10-3	once	14	TRBJ2-7	TGTGCCATCAGTATAAAGGCCGGGTCCTACGAGCAGTACTTC	CAISIKAGSYEQYF
-	TRBV2	-	13	TRBJ1-1	TGTGCCAGCAGTGATGAGGCGCGGGGGACGGCTTTCTTT	CASSDEARGTAFF
-	TRBV4-3	-	13	TRBJ2-7	TGCGCCAGCAGCCAAAGGGGGGGCGGCGAGCAGTACTTC	CASSQRGGGEQYF
TRBD2	TRBV7-9	-	17	TRBJ2-2	TGTGCCAGCAGCTTAGCGCAGAGCGGGGGGAACACCGGGGAGCTGTTTTTT	CASSLAQSGGNTGELFF
-	TRBV6-1	-	13	TRBJ1-2	TGTGCCAGCAGACTACAGGGTTCGGATCGCTACACCTTC	CASRLQGSDRYTF
-	TRBV6-1	once	13	TRBJ1-2	TGTGCCATCCTTTTGGCAGGGGCCTATGGCTACACCTTC	CAILLAGAYGYTF
-	TRBV25-1	once	14	TRBJ2-3	TGTGCCAGCAGTGACCCAGGGAGCACAGATACGCAGTATTTT	CASSDPGSTDTQYF
-	TRBV6-6	-	12	TRBJ1-4	TGTGCCAGCAGTTCCCCTTTGGAAAAACTGTTTTTT	CASSSPLEKLFF
-	TRBV7-3	once	14	TRBJ2-1	TGTGCCAGCAGCTTGGAGATGCCCTACAATGAGCAGTTCTTC	CASSLEMPYNEQFF
-	TRBV10-3	-	13	TRBJ1-2	TGTGCCATCAGTGAGCCCGGTCCCTATGGCTACACCTTC	CAISEPGPYGYTF
-	TRBV11-2	-	12	TRBJ2-3	TGTGCCAGCAGCTCCATCCCAGATACGCAGTATTTT	CASSSIPDTQYF
-	TRBV25-1	once	15	TRBJ1-1	TGTGCCAGCAGTGAAGGAGGTTACATGAACACTGAAGCTTTCTTT	CASSEGGYMNTEAFF
-	TRBV6-4	few	14	TRBJ2-2	TGTGCCAGCAGTGACTCGATAGGGGCCGGGGAGCTGTTTTTT	CASSDSIGAGELFF
-	TRBV18	-	13	TRBJ1-1	TGTGCCAGCTCCTGGGTGGGGGGCACTGAAGCTTTCTTT	CASSWVGGTEAFF
-	TRBV6-5	-	14	TRBJ2-5	TGTGCCAGCAGGGGATTAGCGGCTCAAGAGACCCAGTACTTC	CASRGLAAQETQYF
-	TRBV5-5	-	15	TRBJ1-2	TGTGCCAGCAGCTTGGGGCATACCGAAAACTATGGCTACACCTTC	CASSLGHTENYGYTF
-	TRBV13	-	13	TRBJ2-4	TGTGCCAGCAGCTCAGGTGCAACTAACATTCAGTACTTC	CASSSGATNIQYF
TRBD2	TRBV4-1	-	16	TRBJ2-3	TGCGCCAGCAGCCAAGTGGGGCGGGGGGGGACAGATACGCAGTATTTT	CASSQVGRGGTDTQYF
-	TRBV29-1	-	16	TRBJ2-2	TGCAGCGCCTCTTCACTTGGGACATCTAACACCGGGGAGCTGTTTTTT	CSASSLGTSNTGELFF
-	TRBV5-1	-	13	TRBJ2-3	TGCGCCAGCACCCAATACAACGCCGATACGCAGTATTTT	CASTQYNADTQYF
-	TRBV7-3	-	16	TRBJ2-1	TGTGCCAGCAGCTGGCGTCCCGGGAGCTCCTACAATGAGCAGTTCTTC	CASSWRPGSSYNEQFF
TRBD2	TRBV7-9	-	12	TRBJ2-7	TGTGCGGGGGGGGGTAACTCCTACGAGCAGTACTTC	CAGGGNSYEQYF
TRBD2	TRBV4-2	-	17	TRBJ2-5	TGTGCCAGCAGCCAAGAGGGTGCGGGGGGGCCCGAAGGGACCCAGTACTTC	CASSQEGAGGPEGTQYF
-	TRBV5-6	-	15	TRBJ2-4	TGTGCCAGCAGCCCCCCTGGACTAGCCAAAAACATTCAGTACTTC	CASSPPGLAKNIQYF
TRBD2	TRBV6-1	-	15	TRBJ2-2	TGTGCCAGCAGTGGAGGACTAGCAAACACCGGGGAGCTGTTTTTT	CASSGGLANTGELFF
TRBD1	TRBV5-1	-	16	TRBJ2-5	TGCGCCAGCAGCTTGGATGGACAGGGGGCATCGGAGACCCAGTACTTC	CASSLDGQGASETQYF
-	TRBV30	-	9	TRBJ2-1	TGTGCCTGGAGTGAACCACTGCTCTTC	CAWSEPLLF
-	TRBV7-9	-	18	TRBJ2-7	TGTGCCAGCAGCGGCACCGGAGAGCAAATCCCGATTTCGGAAGAGCAGTACTTC	CASSGTGEQIPISEEQYF
-	TRBV27	-	14	TRBJ1-2	TGTGCCAGCAGTTTATCGGGTGACACCTATGGCTACACCTTC	CASSLSGDTYGYTF
-	TRBV4-3	-	16	TRBJ1-4	TGCGCCAGCAGCCAAGACCAGACAAGTCGCTGGGAAAAACTGTTTTTT	CASSQDQTSRWEKLFF
-	TRBV4-3	once	14	TRBJ1-2	TGCGCCAGCAGCCCCAGTCGTACTAACTATGGCTACACCTTC	CASSPSRTNYGYTF
-	TRBV28	-	14	TRBJ2-7	TGTGCCAGCAGTTTACCCCCCAGGGTATACGAGCAGTACTTC	CASSLPPRVYEQYF
-	TRBV5-5	-	14	TRBJ2-7	TGTGCCAGCAGCTCAGTAGACCTGCGGGGCGAGCAGTACTTC	CASSSVDLRGEQYF
-	TRBV4-1	-	14	TRBJ1-1	TGCGCCAGCAGCCAAGTCGCTGTAATCGGGGGAGCTTTCTTT	CASSQVAVIGGAFF
TRBD1	TRBV4-3	-	16	TRBJ2-7	TGCGCCAGCAGCCCGGGCTTTTGGACAGGGCCCTACGAGCAGTACTTC	CASSPGFWTGPYEQYF
TRBD2	TRBV6-6	-	15	TRBJ2-3	TGTGCCAGCAGTTCAGGGAGGGGCCTAGCAGATACGCAGTATTTT	CASSSGRGLADTQYF
TRBD1	TRBV15	-	15	TRBJ1-4	TGTGCCACCAGCAGCGCCAGGGGGCAGGGTGAAAAACTGTTTTTT	CATSSARGQGEKLFF
-	TRBV6-5	-	12	TRBJ1-1	TGTGCCAGCAGTACCACTAACACTGAAGCTTTCTTT	CASSTTNTEAFF